These T cell receptor beta chains were read from a single sample in a study of T cell responses to AZD1222 COVID-19 vaccine. Repertoires were generated with immunoSEQ multiplex PCR, while TCRdb's copy carries only in-frame clones and drops some. Of more than 95,000 clones in the sample, 89% were seen once. The source was peripheral blood, collected on day 0 of AZD1222 vaccination. These TCRs come from an adult in good health. Each CDR3 is given without its conserved first and last residue.

v_call cdr3_aa
TRBV25-1 ASSESRGPGYGYT
TRBV5-8 ASSLGQGNNEKLF
TRBV7-2 ASSLVYRTNYGYT
TRBV15 ATSRLHLQGAGTEAF
TRBV5-1 ASSPKSGGDTDTQY
TRBV5-6 ASSFPTGPTHNEQF
TRBV3-1/TRBV3-2 ASSPRNTDTQY
TRBV7-8 ASSLDRGKTDTQY
TRBV9 ASSAAGGSTDTQY
TRBV10-3 AISESIGYEQY
TRBV6-5 ASSYQTGTSDEQY
TRBV10-2 ASTSGTTDTQY
TRBV3-1/TRBV3-2 ASSQEGQRNTEAF
TRBV29-1 SVDTRLQAF
TRBV7-3 ASSSGRGTGADEQY
TRBV11-2 ASSLDLWGRRTDTQY
TRBV28 ASSLFWGGAHNEQF